Presented here are 29 T cell receptor beta chains from one specimen sequenced in a study of blood T cell repertoires in COVID-19. The assay was immunoSEQ multiplex PCR, and TCRdb's table has in-frame clones only and misses some. The sample consists of about 99,000 clones, approximately 84% of them appearing once. The material sequenced was peripheral blood. The source is a human donor in a cohort sampled during active COVID-19.

The gene calls are TRBV10-3 and TRBJ2-5; 7 bases are shared with TRBD2. CDR1 ENHRY and CDR2 SYGVKD come from the germline V gene. This CDR3 spans 16 amino acids. Trimming at V came to 4 bases and at J to 1 base, leaving 9 bases not matched to a gene. CDR3 sequence: CAISGMRTGGQETQYF. The CDR3 DNA reads as TGTGCCATCAGTGGGATGCGGACGGGGGGCCAAGAGACCCAGTACTTC.

The chain carries TRBV5-6 and TRBJ1-2; D uncertain. The CDR3 loop spans 14 amino acids. In germline, CDR1 is SGHDT, CDR2 YYEEEE. V dropped 4 bases and J dropped 4 bases, with 14 bases sitting between them. The CDR3 is CASSKMRVTYGYTF. The CDR3 DNA follows: TGTGCCAGCAGCAAGATGAGGGTTACCTATGGCTACACCTTC.

The chain employs TRBV9 and TRBJ1-1, with D perhaps TRBD1 (6 bases). The CDR3 is 14 residues long. V was cut by 4 bases and J by 1 base, with 11 bases left in between. Germline loops: CDR1 SGDLS, CDR2 YYNGEE. The CDR3 is CASSPSGENTEAFF. In DNA, the CDR3 is TGTGCCAGCAGCCCCTCAGGGGAGAACACTGAAGCTTTCTTT.

The V and J genes are TRBV4-1 and TRBJ2-2; 9 nucleotides agree with TRBD1. Germline CDR1 is MGHRA and CDR2 is YSYEKL. The CDR3 is 15 amino acids. After removal of 7 bases from V and 7 bases from J, the junction contained 10 bases not matched to a gene. For the CDR3, the DNA is TGCGCCAGCACCCGGACAGGGGACGGTGGCGGGGAGCTGTTTTTT. It is translated as CASTRTGDGGGELFF.

The chain is built from TRBV5-1 and TRBJ2-3; 7 nucleotides agree with TRBD2. Trimming at V came to 5 bases and at J to 2 bases, leaving 11 bases not matched to a gene. Germline V gene lookup returns CDR1 SGHRS and CDR2 YFSETQ. The CDR3 is made up of 16 amino acids. CDR3: CASSFGTGGATDTQYF. CDR3 coding DNA: TGCGCCAGCAGTTTTGGTACGGGGGGAGCCACAGATACGCAGTATTTT.

V usage is TRBV6-5 and J usage is TRBJ2-3, with 8 bases aligning to TRBD1. The CDR3 has 13 residues. Germline lookup yields CDR1 MNHEY and CDR2 SVGAGI. V gave up 6 bases and J gave up 6 bases; unmatched junction bases: 5. CDR3 in DNA: TGTGCCAGCAGGGATACAGGGGGGGATACGCAGTATTTT. Residues: CASRDTGGDTQYF.

Only a few counts were recorded for this clone. This chain links TRBV4-1 with TRBJ2-2, with a possible D match to TRBD1 (6 bases). The V and J ends lost 5 bases and 2 bases respectively, with 9 bases between them. The CDR3 extends over 14 amino acids. Looked up from germline, CDR1 is MGHRA and CDR2 is YSYEKL. In DNA, the CDR3 is TGCGCCAGCAGCTGGGACATCAACACCGGGGAGCTGTTTTTT. Translating gives CASSWDINTGELFF.

This rearrangement joins TRBV4-1 to TRBJ1-6; 10 bases fit TRBD1. Losses at the gene ends were 4 bases for V and 8 bases for J; bases not matched to a gene: 11. The CDR3 consists of 17 residues. In germline, CDR1 is MGHRA, CDR2 YSYEKL. CDR3 residues: CASSRGGTGEFDSPLHF. The CDR3 DNA follows: TGCGCCAGCAGCCGGGGAGGGACAGGGGAGTTTGATTCACCCCTCCACTTT.

The CDR3 DNA sequence: TGCGCCAGCAGCCAAGTCCTGACAGCCTTTAATGAAAAACTGTTTTTT. Translating gives CASSQVLTAFNEKLFF. V and J are TRBV4-1 and TRBJ1-4, with D tentatively TRBD1 (5 bases). CDR3 length: 16 residues. V was pared by 1 base and J by 4 bases, with 13 bases between. Germline lookup yields CDR1 MGHRA and CDR2 YSYEKL.

The genes are TRBV6-6 and TRBJ2-7; TRBD2 matches 15 bases. The CDR3 has 18 residues. Germline-derived CDR1 and CDR2 are MNHNY and SVGAGI (reference sequence). After removal of 5 bases from V and 4 bases from J, the junction contained 12 bases not matched to a gene. The CDR3 here is CASSPGLAGGPMAYEQYF. The CDR3 nucleotides are TGTGCCAGCAGTCCTGGACTAGCGGGAGGGCCCATGGCTTACGAGCAGTACTTC.

The chain combines TRBV7-9 with TRBJ2-2; D is ambiguous. V dropped 2 bases and J dropped 0 bases, with 7 bases sitting between them. Germline V gene sequence: CDR1 SEHNR, CDR2 FQNEAQ (reference sequence). This CDR3 spans 15 amino acids. In DNA, the CDR3 is TGTGCCAGCAGCTTAAAGACACCGAACACCGGGGAGCTGTTTTTT. This encodes CASSLKTPNTGELFF.

The genes are TRBV9 and TRBJ2-1; 9 bases agree with TRBD2. V shed 0 bases, J shed 8 bases, and the junction held 12 bases outside the gene matches. CDR1 is SGDLS, CDR2 YYNGEE, per germline. The CDR3 is 17 amino acids. The CDR3 nucleotides read TGTGCCAGCAGCGTAGCTGGAACTAGCGGGTTTGTTCATGAGCAGTTCTTC. It translates to CASSVAGTSGFVHEQFF.

This clone was found once. The chain is built from TRBV30 and TRBJ1-3; D possibly corresponds to TRBD1 (6 bases). CDR3 length: 15 residues. Trimming took 6 bases from V and 5 from J, leaving 20 bases between them. In germline, CDR1 is GTSNPN, CDR2 SVGIG (reference sequence). The DNA of the CDR3 is TGTGCCTGTCGGGGCGGCCAAGGGGGAAGAAACACCATATATTTT. Translation: CACRGGQGGRNTIYF.

V gene TRBV11-2 combines with J gene TRBJ2-1; 7 nucleotides line up with TRBD2. Losses at the gene ends were 4 bases for V and 9 bases for J; bases not matched to a gene: 12. Per germline, CDR1 SGHAT and CDR2 FQNNGV. There are 15 residues in the CDR3. In DNA, the CDR3 is TGTGCCAGCAGCTCCCCGACTAGTTGGGGGGGTGAGCAGTTCTTC. Its protein is CASSSPTSWGGEQFF. The variable domain in full, with the rest retrieved from reference TRBV11-2 and TRBJ2-1, is EAGVAQSPRYKIIEKRQSVAFWCNPISGHATLYWYQQILGQGPKLLIQFQNNGVVDDSQLPKDRFSAERLKGVDSTLKIQPAKLEDSAVYLCASSSPTSWGGEQFFGPGTRLTVL.

Here the CDR3 reads CASRDTINSGNTIYF. DNA of the CDR3: TGTGCCAGCAGAGACACCATCAATTCTGGAAACACCATATATTTT. J is TRBJ1-3 and V is TRBV28, with D unclear. V dropped 6 bases and J dropped 1 base, with 13 bases sitting between them. This CDR3 has 15 amino acids. The germline CDR1 and CDR2 sequences are MDHEN and SYDVKM.

The V call is TRBV9, the J call TRBJ2-7, with 7 bases matching TRBD1. The germline gives CDR1 SGDLS, CDR2 YYNGEE. V lost 2 bases to trimming and J lost 2 bases; unmatched junction nucleotides: 4. There are 14 residues in the CDR3. This CDR3 is CASSVLDRTYEQYF. In DNA form, the CDR3 reads TGTGCCAGCAGCGTCCTGGACAGGACCTACGAGCAGTACTTC.

The chain recombines TRBV6-5 with TRBJ1-4; tentative D call: TRBD1 (5 bases). V was trimmed by 8 bases and J by 6 bases, leaving 16 bases between them. The CDR3 consists of 14 residues. Germline V gene sequence: CDR1 MNHEY, CDR2 SVGAGI. CDR3 nucleotides: TGTGCCAGCTCACCAGGGTATCTGTATGAAAAACTGTTTTTT. This sequence encodes CASSPGYLYEKLFF.

J is TRBJ2-2 and V is TRBV3-1 (or the pseudogene TRBV3-2); 7 bases agree with TRBD2. Germline CDR1 is LGHDT and CDR2 is YNNKEL (reference sequence). Germline trimming cut 3 bases from V and 5 bases from J; bases unmatched to any gene: 6. The CDR3 totals 15 residues. Here the CDR3 DNA reads TGTGCCAGCAGCCAGGAAGGGAGGGATACCGGGGAGCTGTTTTTT. Translated: CASSQEGRDTGELFF.

This chain links TRBV3-1 (or the pseudogene TRBV3-2) with TRBJ1-2; 7 positions match TRBD1. J lost 3 bases, V lost 1 base, and 8 bases had no gene match. CDR3 length equals 16 residues. Germline lookup yields CDR1 LGHDT and CDR2 YNNKEL (reference sequence). DNA for the CDR3: TGTGCCAGCAGCCAAGGGGCGACAGGGCAAGACTATGGCTACACCTTC. Encoded protein: CASSQGATGQDYGYTF.

V is TRBV5-6 and J is TRBJ2-4, with a possible D match to TRBD1 (6 bases). In germline, CDR1 is SGHDT, CDR2 YYEEEE. The CDR3 totals 13 residues. The V end was cut by 6 bases, the J end by 3 bases, with 10 bases between. The CDR3 coding sequence is TGTGCCAGCACAGGGGACGACAAAAACATTCAGTACTTC. Encoded protein: CASTGDDKNIQYF.

This clone was picked up one time. The rearrangement uses TRBV7-9 and TRBJ2-7; weak D call: TRBD2 (6 bases). The length of the CDR3 is 15 residues. Germline CDR1 is SEHNR and CDR2 is FQNEAQ (reference sequence). V dropped 4 bases and J dropped 2 bases, with 15 bases sitting between them. CDR3 amino acids: CASSWTERVAYEQYF. CDR3 bases: TGTGCCAGCAGCTGGACTGAGCGGGTAGCCTACGAGCAGTACTTC.

The V call is TRBV4-1, the J call TRBJ1-5; D is uncertain. Germline-derived CDR1 and CDR2 are MGHRA and YSYEKL. The CDR3 has 16 amino acids. V shed 0 bases and J shed 0 bases, with 9 bases lying between them. The CDR3 bases are TGCGCCAGCAGCCAAGATTTGAGTTATAGCAATCAGCCCCAGCATTTT. Translating it yields CASSQDLSYSNQPQHF.

The V and J genes are TRBV29-1 and TRBJ1-2, with 7 bases that match TRBD1. The germline V gene has CDR1 SQVTM and CDR2 ANQGSEA. The CDR3 runs 13 residues. J gave up 10 bases and V 8 bases, and 16 bases lay outside the gene matches. This CDR3 reads CSTDGPGGADYTF. CDR3 coding DNA: TGCAGCACGGACGGTCCAGGGGGTGCCGACTACACCTTC.

The chain is built from TRBV5-1 and TRBJ2-2, with 9 bases that match TRBD2. Germline-derived CDR1 and CDR2 are SGHRS and YFSETQ. J was trimmed by 7 bases and V by 3 bases; bases with no gene match: 16. This CDR3 has 18 residues. CDR3 loop: CASSSNPYSGSLGGELFF. The CDR3 region has the DNA TGCGCCAGCAGCTCAAACCCCTATAGCGGGAGTTTGGGCGGGGAGCTGTTTTTT.

The chain is built from TRBV19 and TRBJ2-3, with a tentative D call TRBD2 (6 bases). V was cut by 5 bases and J by 3 bases, with 15 bases left in between. The germline V gene encodes CDR1 LNHDA and CDR2 SQIVND (reference sequence). The CDR3 covers 15 residues. CDR3: CASSPRLGKTDTQYF. CDR3 in DNA: TGTGCCAGTAGTCCACGACTAGGTAAGACAGATACGCAGTATTTT.

This chain connects TRBV25-1 to TRBJ2-1, with TRBD2 identical over 14 bases. The CDR3 runs 13 residues. Trimming took 9 bases from V and 6 from J; bases not matched to a gene: 1. Per germline, CDR1 MGHDK and CDR2 SYGVNS. The CDR3 region is CASGTSGSNEQFF. As DNA, the CDR3 is TGTGCCAGTGGGACTAGCGGGAGCAATGAGCAGTTCTTC. Combining the CDR3 with reference TRBV25-1 and TRBJ2-1 gives the whole variable domain EADIYQTPRYLVIGTGKKITLECSQTMGHDKMYWYQQDPGMELHLIHYSYGVNSTEKGDLSSESTVSRIRTEHFPLTLESARPSHTSQYLCASGTSGSNEQFFGPGTRLTVL.

The CDR3, as DNA: TGCGCCAGCAGCCAAGACTTTCGGGCAGGGAAGGGCTACGAGCAGTACTTC. This sequence encodes CASSQDFRAGKGYEQYF. This sequence joins TRBV4-1 and TRBJ2-7; possibly TRBD1 for D (5 bases). Looked up from germline, CDR1 is MGHRA and CDR2 is YSYEKL. V was shortened by 0 bases and J by 3 bases, with 18 bases between the two germline ends. The CDR3 is 17 residues long.

The rearrangement links TRBV3-1 (or the pseudogene TRBV3-2) to TRBJ2-1, with TRBD2 matching 9 bases. From germline, CDR1 is LGHDT and CDR2 YNNKEL (reference sequence). The length of the CDR3 is 19 residues. V shed 5 bases, J shed 9 bases, and the junction held 23 bases outside the gene matches. The CDR3 DNA follows: TGTGCCAGCAGCTATCTAGCGGGGAAGCTTTTGGGGAGCTACGCTGAGCAGTTCTTC. It is translated as CASSYLAGKLLGSYAEQFF.

The sample holds a few counts of this clone. The V and J genes are TRBV4-2 and TRBJ1-2; 8 bases are a match to TRBD1. The CDR3 spans 16 residues. V was clipped by 3 bases and J by 4 bases; unmatched bases: 10. Per germline, CDR1 LGHNA and CDR2 YNFKEQ. The CDR3, as DNA: TGTGCCAGCAGCCAGGAAGCCCAAACAGGGGGCTATGGCTACACCTTC. It encodes CASSQEAQTGGYGYTF.